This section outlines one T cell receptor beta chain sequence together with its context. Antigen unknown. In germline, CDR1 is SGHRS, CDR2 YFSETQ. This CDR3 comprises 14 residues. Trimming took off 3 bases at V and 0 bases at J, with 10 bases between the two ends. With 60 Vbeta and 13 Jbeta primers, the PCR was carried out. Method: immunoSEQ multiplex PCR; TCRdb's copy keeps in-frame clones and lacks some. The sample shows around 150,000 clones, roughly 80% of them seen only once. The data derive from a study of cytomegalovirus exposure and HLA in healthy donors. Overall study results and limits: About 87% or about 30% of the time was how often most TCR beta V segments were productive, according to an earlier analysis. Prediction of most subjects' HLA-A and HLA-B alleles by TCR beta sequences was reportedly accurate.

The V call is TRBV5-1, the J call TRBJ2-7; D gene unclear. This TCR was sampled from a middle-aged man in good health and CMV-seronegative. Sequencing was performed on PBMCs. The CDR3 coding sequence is TGCGCCAGCAGCTCCGCAGTAAGCTCCTACGAGCAGTACTTC. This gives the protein CASSSAVSSYEQYF.